This TCR beta chain was sequenced for a study of T cell repertoires in cytomegalovirus infection. In the study overall: In public TCR beta signatures, there were indications of both CMV infection and matching HLA type.

MiXCR, applied by TCRdb to the reads, yields one record per CDR3 protein. The sample lists fewer than 650,000 distinct CDR3 sequences, roughly 42% occurring once. As regards this clonotype: Its antigen remains unknown.

The receptor comes from a human donor in good health (CMV status not recorded). Some clones in this sample may be carry-over from other donors' samples. The specimen was cultured PBMCs, collected from culture after CMV antigen stimulation.

This chain's CDR3 is CASSITRDTEAFF. CDR3 coding DNA: TGTGCCAGCAGTATCACTCGGGACACTGAAGCTTTCTTT. The J gene is TRBJ1-1, the V gene TRBV6-2 or TRBV6-3; the D is unclear. V was cut by 5 bases and J by 3 bases, with 10 bases left in between. The CDR3 contains 13 residues. CDR1 and CDR2 from the germline V gene are MNHEY and SVGEGT.